The present T cell receptor beta chain was sequenced within a study of shared clonotypes between healthy human individuals. Each subset's genomic DNA was split evenly across several immunoSEQ plates. Generated by immunoSEQ multiplex PCR, the TCRdb table keeps only in-frame clones and is missing some. Among under 300,000 clones, 60% to 80% were seen once, and the ten largest hold approximately 10%. This CDR3 contains 14 residues. The V and J ends lost 5 bases and 9 bases, in that order; junction bases with no gene match: 8. Per the germline V gene, CDR1 is SGHTA and CDR2 is FQGTGA. This TCR was recovered from a man aged 30-40 years in good health. The chain combines TRBV7-3 with TRBJ2-1; 9 positions match TRBD1. Sequencing was carried out using memory CD4+ T cells sorted from blood. Specified subset: CD45RA-negative fraction. The CDR3: CASSPTGGPFEQFF. The CDR3 DNA follows: TGTGCCAGCAGCCCGACAGGGGGTCCGTTTGAGCAGTTCTTC.